This TCR beta chain was identified during a study of Ad26.COV2.S vaccination and SARS-CoV-2 variants. Study as a whole: Vaccine-arm donor from the placebo-controlled COV1001 Ad26.COV2.S trial. Recipients of Ad26.COV2.S got it intramuscularly, once or twice 56 days apart.

The CDR3 runs to 13 residues. Trimming removed 4 bases at V and 5 bases at J, with 12 bases between. In germline, CDR1 is LGHNA, CDR2 YNFKEQ. Documented treatment: roughly 20 received Ad26.COV2.S at low or high dose, single or two shots; five or six received placebo; per-sample allocation not given. Sampling was done on day 63 after the first vaccine or placebo injection. Profiled with immunoSEQ multiplex PCR; TCRdb holds only in-frame clones, not every one. Seen here are over 300,000 clones, under 90% observed once, and the top ten hold nearly 7.5%. Sequencing used peripheral blood, obtained in a trial of Ad26.COV2.S vaccine versus placebo. The receptor's source is a person aged 18-60 years who received the Ad26.COV2.S COVID-19 vaccine or a placebo. This chain uses TRBV4-2 with TRBJ2-7, with D perhaps TRBD2 (6 bases). This chain's CDR3 is CASSPSTGDEQYF. CDR3 DNA: TGTGCCAGCAGCCCCTCAACGGGAGACGAGCAGTACTTC.